The 30 T cell receptor beta chains given below trace back to one sample, sequenced in a study of beta chain features in type 1 diabetes. Isolated RNA was reverse transcribed in full, so expressed TCRB transcripts were sequenced. Data came from immunoSEQ multiplex PCR; TCRdb stores just in-frame clones and leaves some out. Found here are about 130,000 clones, nearly 9.5% of them singletons; the top ten hold around 0.68%. The sample taken for sequencing was central memory CD4+ T cells from blood. The receptors shown here come from a man between 18 and 29 years old in good health.

The chain joins TRBV18 to TRBJ2-7, with 7 nucleotides matching TRBD2. CDR3 length equals 15 residues. Germline V gene data show CDR1 as KGHSH and CDR2 as LQKENI. J was trimmed by 0 bases and V by 1 base; bases with no gene match: 3. Here the CDR3 reads CASSPRGGGSYEQYF. In nucleotides, the CDR3 is TGTGCCAGCTCACCACGGGGGGGTGGCTCCTACGAGCAGTACTTC.

The CDR3 here is CASSLGVRRAEQYF. In nucleotides, the CDR3 is TGTGCCAGCAGCTTGGGCGTTCGGCGGGCCGAGCAGTACTTC. J is TRBJ2-7 and V is TRBV11-3; TRBD2 might be the D (5 bases). Germline V gene sequence: CDR1 SGHNT, CDR2 YENEEA. The CDR3 is 14 residues long. V lost 3 bases, J lost 6 bases, and 15 bases lay in between.

There are a few counts of this clone. CDR3 sequence: CAITGTGNYGYTF. The DNA of the CDR3 is TGTGCCATCACCGGGACAGGCAACTATGGCTACACCTTC. The rearrangement links TRBV10-3 to TRBJ1-2; 8 bases align to TRBD1. This CDR3 spans 13 amino acids. V lost 7 bases, J lost 2 bases, and 3 bases stayed unmatched. The V gene's germline CDR1 is ENHRY and CDR2 SYGVKD.

This clone has more than one count but fewer than ten. V gene TRBV7-2 combines with J gene TRBJ2-7, with D possibly TRBD1 on 6 matching bases. CDR1 is SGHTA, CDR2 FQGNSA, per germline. CDR3 length equals 16 residues. V dropped 5 bases and J dropped 4 bases, with 21 bases sitting between them. DNA for the CDR3: TGTGCCAGCAGCCCCGACTCCGGGACAAGAAAATACGAGCAGTACTTC. Its translation is CASSPDSGTRKYEQYF.

The chain couples TRBV7-3 to TRBJ2-3; 8 bases match TRBD2. The J segment lost 4 bases and the V segment lost 5 bases, leaving 2 bases of the junction unmatched. Germline loops: CDR1 SGHTA, CDR2 FQGTGA. The CDR3 covers 13 residues. In DNA form, the CDR3 reads TGTGCCAGCAGCACGGGGGGGGCAGATACGCAGTATTTT. As protein: CASSTGGADTQYF.

This clone has a handful of counts. The genes are TRBV4-2 and TRBJ1-2; 7 bases are a match to TRBD1. Unmatched junction bases numbered 6, after V lost 1 base and J lost 7 bases. The V gene's germline CDR1 is LGHNA and CDR2 YNFKEQ. The CDR3 consists of 14 residues. The CDR3 sequence: CASSQGGGAAGYTF. CDR3 sequence (DNA): TGTGCCAGCAGCCAAGGAGGGGGCGCAGCTGGCTACACCTTC.

This sequence joins TRBV4-3 and TRBJ1-2; no clear D gene. Trimming cost V 4 bases and J 4 bases, with 13 bases left between them. The CDR3 has 14 residues. The germline V gene has CDR1 LGHNA and CDR2 YSLEER. CDR3 sequence: CASSRAGSGYGYTF. DNA of the CDR3: TGCGCCAGCAGCCGTGCGGGTTCTGGCTATGGCTACACCTTC.

The CDR3 loop is CASSVGTAGGGSTDTQYF. The CDR3, as DNA: TGTGCCAGCAGCGTAGGTACCGCGGGGGGTGGAAGCACAGATACGCAGTATTTT. This rearrangement joins TRBV9 to TRBJ2-3, with TRBD2 matching over 8 bases. V lost 0 bases and J lost 0; bases outside the gene matches: 9. Germline CDR1 and CDR2: SGDLS and YYNGEE. The CDR3 sequence is 18 residues long.

This clone was recorded a few times. The V call is TRBV7-3, the J call TRBJ2-2; TRBD1 agrees at 8 bases. The germline CDR1 and CDR2 sequences are SGHTA and FQGTGA. The CDR3 sequence is 15 residues long. V lost 2 bases to trimming and J lost 4 bases; unmatched junction nucleotides: 3. CDR3 loop: CASSLGQGSTGELFF. In nucleotides, the CDR3 is TGTGCCAGCAGCTTAGGACAGGGAAGCACCGGGGAGCTGTTTTTT.

This rearrangement joins TRBV21-1 to TRBJ1-2. TRBV21-1 is an annotated pseudogene. The CDR3 extends over 14 amino acids. CDR3 sequence: CASSKVRANYGYTF. Written as DNA, the CDR3 is TGTGCCAGCAGCAAAGTAAGAGCAAACTATGGCTACACCTTC.

The chain recombines TRBV2 with TRBJ2-7; 7 bases are shared with TRBD2. Looked up from germline, CDR1 is SNHLY and CDR2 is FYNNEI. Trimming took 6 bases from V and 2 from J; bases not matched to a gene: 4. The length of the CDR3 is 13 residues. CDR3 in amino acids: CASSIGGTYEQYF. The CDR3 DNA reads as TGTGCCAGCAGCATCGGGGGGACCTACGAGCAGTACTTC.

The table lists this clone with many counts. J is TRBJ2-2 and V is TRBV29-1; 8 positions match TRBD1. Germline V gene sequence: CDR1 SQVTM, CDR2 ANQGSEA. Germline trimming cut 6 bases from V and 2 bases from J; bases unmatched to any gene: 2. This CDR3 is built from 13 residues. CDR3 loop: CSVPGGNTGELFF. CDR3 DNA: TGCAGCGTCCCAGGGGGCAACACCGGGGAGCTGTTTTTT.

A few counts support this clone. J is TRBJ2-3 and V is TRBV5-1; 9 bases are a match to TRBD2. There are 15 residues in the CDR3. Germline V gene data show CDR1 as SGHRS and CDR2 as YFSETQ. V was clipped by 3 bases and J by 14 bases; unmatched bases: 16. Here the CDR3 reads CASSSTWAGGGAWYF. The CDR3 DNA is TGCGCCAGCAGCTCTACGTGGGCTGGCGGGGGGGCCTGGTATTTT. The whole variable domain, filled in from reference TRBV5-1 and TRBJ2-3, reads KAGVTQTPRYLIKTRGQQVTLSCSPISGHRSVSWYQQTPGQGLQFLFEYFSETQRNKGNFPGRFSGRQFSNSRSEMNVSTLELGDSALYLCASSSTWAGGGAWYFGPGTRLTVL.

This clone was seen a few times. A junction boundary mismatches the germline segment, possibly from a read error. The V call is TRBV29-1, the J call TRBJ1-1; 7 bases map to TRBD1. Germline assignment: CDR1 SQVTM and CDR2 ANQGSEA. The CDR3 extends over 11 amino acids. CDR3 in amino acids: CSAETGAQAFF. CDR3 coding DNA: TGCAGCGCTGAAACAGGGGCTCAGGCTTTCTTT.

This clone was counted between two and nine times. The rearrangement joins TRBV7-2 to TRBJ2-7, with D possibly being TRBD1 (5 bases). This CDR3 has 14 amino acids. The V gene lost 7 bases and the J gene lost 2 bases, with 15 bases spanning the gap. Germline V gene lookup returns CDR1 SGHTA and CDR2 FQGNSA. The chain's CDR3 is CASKGSGNTYEQYF. The CDR3, as DNA: TGTGCCAGCAAAGGTTCAGGGAACACCTACGAGCAGTACTTC.

This clone turned up a few times. The chain carries TRBV7-6 and TRBJ2-7; D possibly corresponds to TRBD1 (6 bases). The V and J ends lost 5 bases and 3 bases respectively, with 14 bases between them. CDR1 is SGHVS and CDR2 is FNYEAQ in the germline V gene. This CDR3 spans 14 amino acids. For the CDR3, the DNA is TGTGCCAGCAGCAACACACCGGACAGCTACGAGCAGTACTTC. Residues: CASSNTPDSYEQYF.

This clone occurred a few times. The gene calls are TRBV2 and TRBJ2-7; D is perhaps TRBD1 (6 bases). The V and J ends lost 5 bases and 1 base respectively, with 6 bases between them. CDR3 size: 12 residues. CDR1 and CDR2 (germline): SNHLY, FYNNEI. DNA for the CDR3: TGTGCCAGCAGTACAGGGTCCTACGAGCAGTACTTC. Protein product: CASSTGSYEQYF.

The chain is built from TRBV5-1 and TRBJ2-1, with TRBD1 matching over 8 bases. The junction had 4 bases not matched to a gene; V was cut back by 0 bases and J by 5 bases. CDR3 size: 15 residues. Germline CDR1 reads SGHRS; CDR2 reads YFSETQ. The chain's CDR3 is CASSLDRGAHNEQFF. CDR3 nucleotides: TGCGCCAGCAGCTTGGACAGGGGGGCACACAATGAGCAGTTCTTC.

Comment on this clone: Other nucleotide sequences in the sample specify the same CDR3. This chain joins TRBV9 and TRBJ2-3; 9 bases align to TRBD2. The CDR3 sequence is 15 residues long. Per the germline V gene, CDR1 is SGDLS and CDR2 is YYNGEE. With V trimmed by 0 bases and J by 2 bases, 1 base remained unmatched. The CDR3 spells CASSVVAGDTDTQYF. The DNA for the CDR3 is TGTGCCAGCAGCGTAGTAGCGGGGGACACAGATACGCAGTATTTT. Full variable domain (remainder filled in from reference TRBV9 and TRBJ2-3): DSGVTQTPKHLITATGQRVTLRCSPRSGDLSVYWYQQSLDQGLQFLIQYYNGEERAKGNILERFSAQQFPDLHSELNLSSLELGDSALYFCASSVVAGDTDTQYFGPGTRLTVL.

This chain links TRBV5-1 with TRBJ2-2; D unclear. The V end was cut by 4 bases, the J end by 1 base, with 11 bases between. Germline CDR1 reads SGHRS; CDR2 reads YFSETQ. This CDR3 has 15 residues. The CDR3 here is CASSQVPMNTGELFF. The CDR3 DNA is TGCGCCAGCAGCCAGGTCCCGATGAACACCGGGGAGCTGTTTTTT.

The V and J genes are TRBV15 and TRBJ1-2; a possible D gene is TRBD1 (6 bases). Looked up from germline, CDR1 is LNHNV and CDR2 is YYDKDF (reference sequence). Trimming removed 1 base from V and 8 bases from J, with 11 bases in between. The CDR3 runs 13 residues. CDR3 sequence reads: CATSRGAGEGYTF. The CDR3 nucleotides are TGTGCCACCAGCAGAGGGGCAGGGGAGGGCTACACCTTC.

This clone showed up just a few times. The chain combines TRBV18 with TRBJ2-1; D call uncertain. This CDR3 comprises 15 residues. Germline CDR1 is KGHSH and CDR2 is LQKENI. The ends were cut back, 1 base at V and 1 base at J, with 8 bases in the middle. This CDR3 is CASSPLGSSYNEQFF. The CDR3 DNA is TGTGCCAGCTCACCACTCGGGTCTTCCTACAATGAGCAGTTCTTC.

The CDR3 here is CASSGTNSNQPQHF. CDR3 nucleotides: TGTGCCAGTTCCGGGACAAATAGCAATCAGCCCCAGCATTTT. This sequence joins TRBV2 and TRBJ1-5, with D possibly being TRBD1 (6 bases). The CDR3 loop spans 14 amino acids. From germline, CDR1 is SNHLY and CDR2 FYNNEI. V was cut by 9 bases and J by 0 bases, with 12 bases left in between.

The genes are TRBV6-5 and TRBJ1-6, with 8 nucleotides matching TRBD1. The CDR3 sequence is 15 residues long. V dropped 2 bases and J dropped 5; count of bases not matched to a gene: 2. Germline V gene data show CDR1 as MNHEY and CDR2 as SVGAGI. CDR3 amino acids: CASSYAGGDNSPLHF. The CDR3 DNA sequence: TGTGCCAGCAGTTACGCAGGGGGCGATAATTCACCCCTCCACTTT.

This chain uses TRBV19 with TRBJ2-5, with D possibly being TRBD1 (5 bases). CDR1 and CDR2 from the germline V gene are LNHDA and SQIVND (reference sequence). V shed 4 bases and J shed 4 bases, with 16 bases lying between them. This CDR3 spans 15 amino acids. The CDR3 DNA reads as TGTGCCAGTAGTAATCAAAGGGGTGGCGGAGAGACCCAGTACTTC. This translates into CASSNQRGGGETQYF.

The rearrangement links TRBV5-1 to TRBJ2-1, with 8 bases matching TRBD1. Germline V gene lookup returns CDR1 SGHRS and CDR2 YFSETQ. The junction had 4 bases not matched to a gene; V was cut back by 4 bases and J by 1 base. The CDR3 contains 15 residues. The CDR3 here is CASSNGQGSYNEQFF. For the CDR3, the DNA is TGCGCCAGCAGCAACGGACAGGGATCCTACAATGAGCAGTTCTTC. Complete variable domain (other parts from reference TRBV5-1 and TRBJ2-1): KAGVTQTPRYLIKTRGQQVTLSCSPISGHRSVSWYQQTPGQGLQFLFEYFSETQRNKGNFPGRFSGRQFSNSRSEMNVSTLELGDSALYLCASSNGQGSYNEQFFGPGTRLTVL.

The J gene is TRBJ2-4, the V gene TRBV5-1, with TRBD1 matching 11 bases. The length of the CDR3 is 13 residues. V lost 4 bases, J lost 10 bases, and 4 bases stayed unmatched. Per germline, CDR1 SGHRS and CDR2 YFSETQ. The CDR3 coding sequence is TGCGCCAGCAGCACGGGACAGGGGGGGATTCAGTACTTC. This gives the protein CASSTGQGGIQYF.

J is TRBJ2-1 and V is TRBV7-2; tentative D call: TRBD1 (6 bases). There are 13 residues in the CDR3. V was pared by 11 bases and J by 5 bases, with 16 bases between. Germline lookup yields CDR1 SGHTA and CDR2 FQGNSA. CDR3 sequence (DNA): TGTGCCGGGGGCCACCTGGAACACAATGAGCAGTTCTTC. This encodes CAGGHLEHNEQFF.

The table lists this clone with a few counts. J is TRBJ2-1 and V is TRBV30, with D tentatively TRBD2 (5 bases). This CDR3 comprises 13 residues. The germline V and J ends were trimmed by 5 bases and 4 bases, with 12 bases remaining between them. Germline values: CDR1 GTSNPN, CDR2 SVGIG (reference sequence). In DNA, the CDR3 is TGTGCCTGGGGAACCGGACTTTACAATGAGCAGTTCTTC. It encodes CAWGTGLYNEQFF.

This clone was detected a few times. J is TRBJ1-5 and V is TRBV30; D is perhaps TRBD1 (6 bases). V was pared by 0 bases and J by 5 bases, with 8 bases between. Germline CDR1 is GTSNPN and CDR2 is SVGIG (reference sequence). This CDR3 has 13 residues. The CDR3 region is CAWSVQGYQPQHF. In DNA form, the CDR3 reads TGTGCCTGGAGTGTACAGGGCTATCAGCCCCAGCATTTT.